These T cell receptor beta chains were read from a single sample in a study of response to subunit inactivated influenza vaccine. TCRdb re-called the RT-PCR reads through MiXCR, storing one row per CDR3 protein. In the table there are over 150,000 distinct CDR3 sequences, around 11% of which are singletons. The material sequenced was CD8+ T cells sorted from PBMCs, taken about 23 months after vaccination. These receptors came from a man between 50 and 69 years old who received an inactivated influenza vaccine. Both conserved end residues are part of each CDR3. The D gene is left open where the match is weak. Size is omitted from some rows. Given values are once, few, many or a class for expanded clones.

>NA|TRBV28|NA|TRBJ2-7
TGTGCCAGCAGTTCGAATTCGGGGGGCAAGAGATACGAGCAGTACTTC
CASSSNSGGKRYEQYF
>many|TRBV10-2|TRBD2|TRBJ2-1
TGCGCCAGCAGATGGACTAGCGGGGCCAATGAGCAGTTCTTC
CASRWTSGANEQFF
>many|TRBV10-3|NA|TRBJ1-1
TGTGCCACCGCCTCGAGGACTGAAGCTTTCTTT
CATASRTEAFF
>NA|TRBV6-5|NA|TRBJ2-7
TGTGCCAGCAGTTTCCTCCTTGACAGAACCGTGGGGCAGTACTTC
CASSFLLDRTVGQYF
>NA|TRBV28|TRBD2|TRBJ2-7
TGTGCCAGCAGACCCGGGACTAGCGGGTACGAGCAGTACTTC
CASRPGTSGYEQYF
>few|TRBV9|TRBD2|TRBJ2-7
TGTGCCAGCAGCCCTGGGGGGGGTTCTACCCACGAGCAGTACTTC
CASSPGGGSTHEQYF
>NA|TRBV20-1|NA|TRBJ2-3
TGCAGTGCTAGTGCTCTGGCAAGCACAGATACGCAGTATTTT
CSASALASTDTQYF
>NA|TRBV20-1|TRBD1|TRBJ2-3
TGCAGTGCTCAAAACCCCCAGGGGGCGGAAGATACGCAGTATTTT
CSAQNPQGAEDTQYF
>few|TRBV20-1|TRBD2|TRBJ2-1
TGCAGTGCTAGAGATATTAGCGGGACATCGGAGAGCTCCTACAATGAGCAGTTCTTC
CSARDISGTSESSYNEQFF
>NA|TRBV7-8|NA|TRBJ1-2
TGTGCCAGCAGCTCCCGGCAGGGAGTCCCAAACTATGGCTACACCTTC
CASSSRQGVPNYGYTF